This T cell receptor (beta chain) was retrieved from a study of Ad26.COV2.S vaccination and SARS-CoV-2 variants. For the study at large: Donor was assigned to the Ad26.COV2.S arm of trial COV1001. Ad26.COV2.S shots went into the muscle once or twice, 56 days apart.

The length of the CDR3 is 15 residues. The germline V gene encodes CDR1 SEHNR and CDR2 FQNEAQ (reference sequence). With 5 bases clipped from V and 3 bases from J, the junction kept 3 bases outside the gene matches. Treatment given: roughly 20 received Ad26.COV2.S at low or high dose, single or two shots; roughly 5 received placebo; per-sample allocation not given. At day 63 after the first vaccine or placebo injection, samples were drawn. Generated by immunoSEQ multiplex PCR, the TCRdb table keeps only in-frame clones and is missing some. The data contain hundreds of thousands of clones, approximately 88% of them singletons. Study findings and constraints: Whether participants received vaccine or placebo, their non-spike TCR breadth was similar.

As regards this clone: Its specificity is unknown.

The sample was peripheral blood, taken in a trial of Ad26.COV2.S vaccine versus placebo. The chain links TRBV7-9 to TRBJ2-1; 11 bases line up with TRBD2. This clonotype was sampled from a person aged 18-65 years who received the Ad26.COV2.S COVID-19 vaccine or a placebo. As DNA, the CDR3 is TGTGCCAGCAGCCGACTAGCGGGGAGCTACAATGAGCAGTTCTTC. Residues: CASSRLAGSYNEQFF.